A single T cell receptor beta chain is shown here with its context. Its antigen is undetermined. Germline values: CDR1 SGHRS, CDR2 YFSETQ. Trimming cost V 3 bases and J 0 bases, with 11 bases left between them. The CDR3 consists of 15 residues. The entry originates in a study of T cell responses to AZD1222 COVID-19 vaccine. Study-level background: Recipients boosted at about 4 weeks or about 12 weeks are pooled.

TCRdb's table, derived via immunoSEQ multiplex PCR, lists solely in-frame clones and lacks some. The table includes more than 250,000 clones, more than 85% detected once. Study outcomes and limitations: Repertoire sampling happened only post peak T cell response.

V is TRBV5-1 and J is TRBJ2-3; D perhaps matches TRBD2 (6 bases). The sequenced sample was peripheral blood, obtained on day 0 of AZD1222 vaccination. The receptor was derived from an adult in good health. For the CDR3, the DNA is TGCGCCAGCAGCTCAATAGCGGATAGCACAGATACGCAGTATTTT. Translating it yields CASSSIADSTDTQYF.